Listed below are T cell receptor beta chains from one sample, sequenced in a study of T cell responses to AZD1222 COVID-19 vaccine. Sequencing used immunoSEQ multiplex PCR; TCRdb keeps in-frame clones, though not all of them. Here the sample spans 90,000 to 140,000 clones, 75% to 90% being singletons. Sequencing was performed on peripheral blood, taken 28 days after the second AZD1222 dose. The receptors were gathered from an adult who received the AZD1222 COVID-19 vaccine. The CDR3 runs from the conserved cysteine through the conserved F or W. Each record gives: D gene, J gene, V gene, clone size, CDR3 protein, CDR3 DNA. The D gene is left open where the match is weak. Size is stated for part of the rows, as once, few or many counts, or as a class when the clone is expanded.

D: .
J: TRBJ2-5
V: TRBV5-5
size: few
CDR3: CASSLGAGRGETQYF
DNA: TGTGCCAGCAGCTTGGGGGCGGGACGCGGGGAGACCCAGTACTTC

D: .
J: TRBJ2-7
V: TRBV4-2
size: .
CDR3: CASSQMEAGGSPYEQYF
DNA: TGTGCCAGCAGCCAAATGGAAGCGGGCGGGTCACCCTACGAGCAGTACTTC

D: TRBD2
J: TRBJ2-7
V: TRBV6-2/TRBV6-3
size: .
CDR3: CASSRTSGMYEQYF
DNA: TGTGCCAGCAGTAGGACTAGCGGGATGTACGAGCAGTACTTC

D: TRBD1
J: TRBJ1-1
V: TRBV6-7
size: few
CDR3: CASSYDLLAGGSNTEAFF
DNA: TGTGCCAGCAGTTACGATTTGCTCGCAGGGGGATCGAACACTGAAGCTTTCTTT

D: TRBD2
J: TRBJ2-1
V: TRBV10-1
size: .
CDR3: CASSASGRMNEQFF
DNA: TGCGCCAGCAGTGCAAGCGGGAGAATGAATGAGCAGTTCTTC

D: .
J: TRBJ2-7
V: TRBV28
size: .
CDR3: CASSSVGEQYF
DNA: TGTGCCAGCAGTTCCGTTGGCGAGCAGTACTTC

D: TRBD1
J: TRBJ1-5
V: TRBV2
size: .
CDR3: CASKAGTGDQPQHF
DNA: TGTGCCAGCAAGGCCGGGACAGGGGATCAGCCCCAGCATTTT

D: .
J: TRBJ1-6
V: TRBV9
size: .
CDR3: CASSHGTVDNSPLHF
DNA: TGTGCCAGCAGCCACGGGACGGTAGATAATTCACCCCTCCACTTT

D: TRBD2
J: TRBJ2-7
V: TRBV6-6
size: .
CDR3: CASSPGLPLGLANEQYF
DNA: TGTGCCAGCAGTCCCGGGCTCCCCCTAGGACTAGCCAACGAGCAGTACTTC

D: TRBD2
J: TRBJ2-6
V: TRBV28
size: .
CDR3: CASSPTPGGRANSGANVPTF
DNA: TGTGCCAGCAGCCCCACCCCGGGCGGGAGGGCGAATTCTGGGGCCAACGTCCCGACTTTC

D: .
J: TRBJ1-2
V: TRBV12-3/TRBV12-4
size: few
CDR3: CASSSRTHYTF
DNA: TGTGCCAGCAGTTCACGTACCCACTACACCTTC

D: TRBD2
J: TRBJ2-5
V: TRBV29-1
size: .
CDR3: CSVAGSGPQETQYF
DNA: TGCAGCGTTGCTGGTAGCGGGCCTCAAGAGACCCAGTACTTC

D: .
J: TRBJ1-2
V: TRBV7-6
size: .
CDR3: CASSCRARKTYGYTF
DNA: TGTGCCAGCAGCTGCCGGGCTCGAAAGACCTATGGCTACACCTTC

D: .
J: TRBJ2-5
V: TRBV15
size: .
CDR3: CATSRDIGGGVVTQYF
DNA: TGTGCCACCAGCAGAGATATCGGTGGGGGCGTGGTGACCCAGTACTTC

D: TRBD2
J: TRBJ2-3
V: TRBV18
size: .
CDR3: CASSPGLAGSTDTQYF
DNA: TGTGCCAGCTCACCGGGACTAGCTGGGAGCACAGATACGCAGTATTTT

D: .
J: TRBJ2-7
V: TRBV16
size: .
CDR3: CASSRLWRGFTTYEQYF
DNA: TGTGCCAGCAGCAGACTTTGGCGGGGATTCACCACCTACGAGCAGTACTTC

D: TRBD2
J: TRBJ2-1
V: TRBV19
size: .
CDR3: CASSALAGVGEQFF
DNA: TGTGCCAGTAGTGCGCTAGCGGGAGTGGGTGAGCAGTTCTTC

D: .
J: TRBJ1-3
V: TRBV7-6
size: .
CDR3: CASSFPGSGNTIYF
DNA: TGTGCCAGCAGCTTTCCAGGGTCTGGAAACACCATATATTTT

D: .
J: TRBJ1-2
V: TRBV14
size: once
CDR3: CASSQDLWQGLNYGYTF
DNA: TGTGCCAGCAGCCAAGATCTTTGGCAGGGATTGAACTATGGCTACACCTTC

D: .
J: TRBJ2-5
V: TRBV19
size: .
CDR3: CASSEGGIQETQYF
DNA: TGTGCCAGTAGTGAGGGGGGGATCCAAGAGACCCAGTACTTC

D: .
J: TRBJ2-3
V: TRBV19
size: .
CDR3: CASSLRTSDTQYF
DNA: TGTGCCAGTAGTCTTAGGACCTCAGATACGCAGTATTTT

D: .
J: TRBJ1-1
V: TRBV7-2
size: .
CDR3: CASSFRAGAFF
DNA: TGTGCCAGCAGCTTCAGGGCGGGGGCTTTCTTT

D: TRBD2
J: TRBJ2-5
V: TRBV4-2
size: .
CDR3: CASSQDLTSGSEARAETQYF
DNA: TGTGCCAGCAGCCAAGATTTGACTAGCGGGAGTGAGGCAAGGGCAGAGACCCAGTACTTC